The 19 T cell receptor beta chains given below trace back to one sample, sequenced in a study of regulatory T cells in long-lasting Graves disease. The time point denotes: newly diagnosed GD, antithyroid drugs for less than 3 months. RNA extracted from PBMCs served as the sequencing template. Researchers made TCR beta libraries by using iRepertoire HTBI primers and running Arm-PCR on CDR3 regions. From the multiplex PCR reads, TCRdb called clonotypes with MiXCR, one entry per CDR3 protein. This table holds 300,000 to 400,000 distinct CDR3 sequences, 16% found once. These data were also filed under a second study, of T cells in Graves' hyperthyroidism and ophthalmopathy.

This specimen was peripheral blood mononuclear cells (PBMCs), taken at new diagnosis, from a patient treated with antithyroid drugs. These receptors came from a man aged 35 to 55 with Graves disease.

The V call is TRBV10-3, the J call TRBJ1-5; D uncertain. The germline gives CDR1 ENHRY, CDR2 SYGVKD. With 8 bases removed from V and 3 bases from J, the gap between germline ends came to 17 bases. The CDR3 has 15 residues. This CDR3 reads CAIPKSWRNNQPQHF. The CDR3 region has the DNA TGTGCCATCCCGAAGAGTTGGAGAAACAATCAGCCCCAGCATTTT.

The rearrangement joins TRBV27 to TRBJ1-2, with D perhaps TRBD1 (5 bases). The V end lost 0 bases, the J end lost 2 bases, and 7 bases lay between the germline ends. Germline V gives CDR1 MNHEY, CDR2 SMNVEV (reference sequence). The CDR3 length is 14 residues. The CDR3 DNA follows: TGTGCCAGCAGTTTATCTCGGGGGAACTATGGCTACACCTTC. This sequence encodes CASSLSRGNYGYTF.

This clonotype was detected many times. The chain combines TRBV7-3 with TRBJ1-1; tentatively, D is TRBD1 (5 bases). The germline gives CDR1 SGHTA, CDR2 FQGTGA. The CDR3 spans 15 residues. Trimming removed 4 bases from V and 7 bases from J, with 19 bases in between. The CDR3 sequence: CASSYPPKGSGEAFF. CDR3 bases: TGTGCCAGCAGCTACCCCCCGAAGGGGAGCGGTGAAGCTTTCTTT. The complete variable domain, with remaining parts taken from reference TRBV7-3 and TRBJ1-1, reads GAGVSQTPSNKVTEKGKYVELRCDPISGHTALYWYRQSLGQGPEFLIYFQGTGAADDSGLPNDRFFAVRPEGSVSTLKIQRTERGDSAVYLCASSYPPKGSGEAFFGQGTRLTVV.

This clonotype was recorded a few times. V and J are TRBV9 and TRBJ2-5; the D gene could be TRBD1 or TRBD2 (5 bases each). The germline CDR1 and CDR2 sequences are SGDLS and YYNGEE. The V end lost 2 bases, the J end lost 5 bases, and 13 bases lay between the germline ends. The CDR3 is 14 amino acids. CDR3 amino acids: CASSVHGAVETQYF. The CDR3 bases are TGTGCCAGCAGCGTGCACGGGGCGGTCGAGACCCAGTACTTC.

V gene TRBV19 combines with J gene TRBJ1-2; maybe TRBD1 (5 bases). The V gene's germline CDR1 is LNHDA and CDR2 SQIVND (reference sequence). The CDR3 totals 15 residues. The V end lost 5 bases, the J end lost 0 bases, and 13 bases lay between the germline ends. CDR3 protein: CASSFRDDSNYGYTF. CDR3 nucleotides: TGTGCCAGTAGTTTCCGGGACGACTCTAACTATGGCTACACCTTC.

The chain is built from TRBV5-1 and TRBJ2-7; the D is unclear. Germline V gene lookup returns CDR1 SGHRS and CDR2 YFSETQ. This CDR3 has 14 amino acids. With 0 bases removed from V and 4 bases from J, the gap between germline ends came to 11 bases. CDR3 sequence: CASSLGAQSYEQYF. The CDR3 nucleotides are TGCGCCAGCAGCTTGGGGGCACAGAGTTACGAGCAGTACTTC.

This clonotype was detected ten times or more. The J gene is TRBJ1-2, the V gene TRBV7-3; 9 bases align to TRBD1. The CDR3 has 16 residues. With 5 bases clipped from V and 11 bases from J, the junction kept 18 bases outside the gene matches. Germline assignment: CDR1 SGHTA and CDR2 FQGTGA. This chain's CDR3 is CASSPSPGTGREGYTF. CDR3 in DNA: TGTGCCAGCAGCCCTTCGCCCGGGACAGGGAGGGAGGGGTACACCTTC.

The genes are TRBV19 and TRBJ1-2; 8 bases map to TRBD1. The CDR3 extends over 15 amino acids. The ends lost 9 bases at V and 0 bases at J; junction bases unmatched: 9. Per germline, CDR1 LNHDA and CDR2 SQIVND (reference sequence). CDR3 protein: CASRLQGGANYGYTF. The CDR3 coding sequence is TGTGCCAGCCGATTACAGGGGGGAGCTAACTATGGCTACACCTTC.

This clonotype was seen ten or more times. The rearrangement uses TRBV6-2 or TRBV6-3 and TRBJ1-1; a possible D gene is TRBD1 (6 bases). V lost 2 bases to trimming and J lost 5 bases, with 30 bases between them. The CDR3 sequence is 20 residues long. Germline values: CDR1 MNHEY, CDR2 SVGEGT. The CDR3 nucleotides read TGTGCCAGCAGTTACCCTAATTATGCCCAACGACAGGAGATTAAGACTGAAGCTTTCTTT. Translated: CASSYPNYAQRQEIKTEAFF.

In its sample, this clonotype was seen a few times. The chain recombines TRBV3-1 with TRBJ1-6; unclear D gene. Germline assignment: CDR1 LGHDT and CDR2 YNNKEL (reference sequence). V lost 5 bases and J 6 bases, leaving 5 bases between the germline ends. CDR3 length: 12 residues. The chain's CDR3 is CASSSLNSPLHF. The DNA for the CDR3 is TGTGCCAGCAGCTCCCTTAATTCACCCCTCCACTTT.

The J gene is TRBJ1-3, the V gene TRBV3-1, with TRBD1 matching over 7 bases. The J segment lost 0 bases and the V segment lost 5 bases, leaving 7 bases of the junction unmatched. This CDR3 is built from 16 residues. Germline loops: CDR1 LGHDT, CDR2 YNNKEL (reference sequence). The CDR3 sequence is CASSSTGSLSGNTIYF. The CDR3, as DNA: TGTGCCAGCAGCTCGACAGGGAGCCTCTCTGGAAACACCATATATTTT.

The CDR3 here is CASSVGGRGWGEQYF. Here the CDR3 DNA reads TGTGCCAGCAGCGTAGGCGGCAGGGGATGGGGCGAGCAGTACTTC. The rearrangement joins TRBV9 to TRBJ2-7; D might be TRBD1 (6 bases). V shed 0 bases and J shed 6 bases, with 16 bases lying between them. Germline CDR1 is SGDLS and CDR2 is YYNGEE. The CDR3 is 15 amino acids.

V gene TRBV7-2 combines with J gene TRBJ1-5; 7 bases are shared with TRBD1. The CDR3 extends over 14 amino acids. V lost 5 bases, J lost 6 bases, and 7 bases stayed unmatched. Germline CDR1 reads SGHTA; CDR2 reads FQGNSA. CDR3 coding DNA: TGTGCCAGCAGCACGGGACAGTCGATTCAGCCCCAGCATTTT. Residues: CASSTGQSIQPQHF.

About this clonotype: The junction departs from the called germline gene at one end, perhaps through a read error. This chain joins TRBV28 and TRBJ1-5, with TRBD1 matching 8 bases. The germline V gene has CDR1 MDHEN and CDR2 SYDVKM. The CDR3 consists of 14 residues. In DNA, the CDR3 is TGTGCCAGCAGTTCAACCAGGGGGCATCAACCCCAGCATTTT. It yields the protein CASSSTRGHQPQHF. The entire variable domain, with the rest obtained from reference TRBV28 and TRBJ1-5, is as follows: DVKVTQSSRYLVKRTGEKVFLECVQDMDHENMFWYRQDPGLGLRLIYFSYDVKMKEKGDIPEGYSVSREKKERFSLILESASTNQTSMYLCASSSTRGHQPQHFGDGTRLSIL.

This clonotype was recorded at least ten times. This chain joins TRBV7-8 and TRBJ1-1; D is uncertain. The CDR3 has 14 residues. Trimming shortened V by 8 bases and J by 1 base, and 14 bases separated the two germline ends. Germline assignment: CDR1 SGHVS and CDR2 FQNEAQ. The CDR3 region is CASAPGLSNTEAFF. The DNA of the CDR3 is TGTGCCAGCGCCCCCGGACTGTCGAACACTGAAGCTTTCTTT.

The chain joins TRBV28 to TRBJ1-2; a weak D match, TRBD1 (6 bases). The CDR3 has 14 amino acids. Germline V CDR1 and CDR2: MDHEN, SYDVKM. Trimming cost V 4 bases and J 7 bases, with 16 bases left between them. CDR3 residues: CASSYSVGAGGYTF. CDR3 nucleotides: TGTGCCAGCAGTTACTCGGTGGGGGCTGGTGGCTACACCTTC.

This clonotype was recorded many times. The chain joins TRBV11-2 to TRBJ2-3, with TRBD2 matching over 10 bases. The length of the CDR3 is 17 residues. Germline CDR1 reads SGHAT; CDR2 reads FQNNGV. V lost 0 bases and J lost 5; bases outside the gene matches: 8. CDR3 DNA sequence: TGTGCCAGCAGCTTAGATCGTAGGGTAGCGGGGGGAGATACGCAGTATTTT. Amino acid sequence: CASSLDRRVAGGDTQYF. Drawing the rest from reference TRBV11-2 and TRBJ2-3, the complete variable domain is EAGVAQSPRYKIIEKRQSVAFWCNPISGHATLYWYQQILGQGPKLLIQFQNNGVVDDSQLPKDRFSAERLKGVDSTLKIQPAKLEDSAVYLCASSLDRRVAGGDTQYFGPGTRLTVL.

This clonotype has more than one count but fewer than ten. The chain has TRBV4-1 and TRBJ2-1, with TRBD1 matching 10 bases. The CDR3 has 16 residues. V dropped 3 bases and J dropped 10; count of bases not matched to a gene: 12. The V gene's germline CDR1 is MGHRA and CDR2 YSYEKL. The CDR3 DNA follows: TGCGCCAGCAGCCAGGCCGGGACAGGGGCTTCGGGGGAGCAGTTCTTC. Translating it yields CASSQAGTGASGEQFF.

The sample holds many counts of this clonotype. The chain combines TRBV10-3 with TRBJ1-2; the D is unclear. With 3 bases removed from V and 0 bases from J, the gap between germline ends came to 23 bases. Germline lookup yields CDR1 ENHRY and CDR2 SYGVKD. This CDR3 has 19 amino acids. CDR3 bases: TGTGCCATCAGTGATCCCGGCTCCCGGGGTCTTCCCGCTAACTATGGCTACACCTTC. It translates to CAISDPGSRGLPANYGYTF.